The 20 T cell receptor beta chains given below trace back to one sample, sequenced in a study of CD8+CD57+ T cells in acquired aplastic anemia. CDR3 and TCR beta VDJ profiling relied on genomic DNA as the template. TCRdb processed the reads anew with MiXCR; each CDR3 protein has one entry. The sample has about 210,000 distinct CDR3 sequences; over 55% are singletons. The sample consisted of sorted CD4+, CD8+, or CD8+CD57+ T cells (not recorded which) from PBMCs. The receptors come from a human donor in good health.

The table lists this clonotype with many counts. The V and J genes are TRBV9 and TRBJ2-1; no reliable D call. Per the germline V gene, CDR1 is SGDLS and CDR2 is YYNGEE. This CDR3 region has 15 residues. Trimming left V 0 bases short and J 3 bases short, with 10 bases between. CDR3 sequence: CASSVEGSGYNEQFF. The CDR3 DNA follows: TGTGCCAGCAGCGTAGAGGGTTCGGGCTACAATGAGCAGTTCTTC.

This clonotype was seen repeatedly, ten times or more. V gene TRBV7-9 combines with J gene TRBJ2-1; 8 bases map to TRBD2. Unmatched junction bases numbered 15, after V lost 5 bases and J lost 6 bases. Per germline, CDR1 SEHNR and CDR2 FQNEAQ (reference sequence). The CDR3 consists of 17 residues. The CDR3: CASSDSSGGRFPNEQFF. The CDR3 region has the DNA TGTGCCAGCAGCGACTCCTCTGGCGGGAGGTTCCCCAATGAGCAGTTCTTC. Full variable domain (remainder filled in from reference TRBV7-9 and TRBJ2-1): DTGVSQNPRHKITKRGQNVTFRCDPISEHNRLYWYRQTLGQGPEFLTYFQNEAQLEKSRLLSDRFSAERPKGSFSTLEIQRTEQGDSAMYLCASSDSSGGRFPNEQFFGPGTRLTVL.

This clonotype came up a few times. The V and J genes are TRBV9 and TRBJ2-7, with no clear D. Trimming stripped 2 bases from V and 7 bases from J, with 13 bases between. The CDR3 runs 13 residues. Germline V lookup: CDR1 SGDLS, CDR2 YYNGEE. This CDR3 is CASSVDILREQYF. For the CDR3, the DNA is TGTGCCAGCAGCGTCGACATTCTGAGGGAGCAGTACTTC.

This clonotype was seen more than once but under ten times. The chain combines TRBV2 with TRBJ2-3; D is uncertain. The CDR3 covers 12 residues. CDR1 SNHLY and CDR2 FYNNEI come from the germline V gene. Between the trimmed V and J ends, which lost 1 base and 6 bases, there was a span of 5 bases. This chain's CDR3 is CASSEVADTQYF. CDR3 nucleotide sequence: TGTGCCAGCAGTGAAGTCGCGGATACGCAGTATTTT.

This clonotype was counted only a few times. The chain carries TRBV7-2 and TRBJ1-2, with D possibly TRBD1 on 5 matching bases. Germline V lookup: CDR1 SGHTA, CDR2 FQGNSA. The CDR3 sequence is 15 residues long. V was shortened by 1 base and J by 4 bases, with 13 bases between the two germline ends. Here the CDR3 DNA reads TGTGCCAGCAGCTTAGAGGTTCAGGGATCCTATGGCTACACCTTC. It yields the protein CASSLEVQGSYGYTF.

The V gene is TRBV24-1, the J gene TRBJ1-1; TRBD1 matches 10 bases. This CDR3 is 13 amino acids long. Germline loops: CDR1 KGHDR, CDR2 SFDVKD. V was clipped by 8 bases and J by 5 bases; unmatched bases: 4. The CDR3: CATTPGQGTEAFF. CDR3 in DNA: TGTGCCACCACTCCGGGACAGGGGACTGAAGCTTTCTTT.

V gene TRBV29-1 combines with J gene TRBJ2-7; 7 bases are shared with TRBD1. Germline V gene lookup returns CDR1 SQVTM and CDR2 ANQGSEA. The CDR3 extends over 13 amino acids. J gave up 6 bases and V 4 bases, and 9 bases lay outside the gene matches. CDR3 coding DNA: TGCAGCGTTGTCGACAGGGCCGCATTCGAGCAGTACTTC. Translation gives CSVVDRAAFEQYF.

The chain carries TRBV7-3 and TRBJ2-5; 14 bases agree with TRBD2. The V and J ends lost 5 bases and 5 bases, in that order; junction bases with no gene match: 7. The length of the CDR3 is 16 residues. Germline V gene lookup returns CDR1 SGHTA and CDR2 FQGTGA. CDR3 sequence (DNA): TGTGCCAGCAGCCCGGGGACTAGCGGGGGTGCTGAGACCCAGTACTTC. Encoded protein: CASSPGTSGGAETQYF.

V and J are TRBV10-1 and TRBJ2-5; D is perhaps TRBD1 (6 bases). Trimming took off 3 bases at V and 3 bases at J, with 14 bases between the two ends. This CDR3 region has 15 residues. Germline V gene lookup returns CDR1 WNHNN and CDR2 SYGVQD (reference sequence). In DNA, the CDR3 is TGCGCCAGCAGTGATCGCCTGGACAGAGAAGAGACCCAGTACTTC. Its translation: CASSDRLDREETQYF.

The sample holds one count of this clonotype. V is TRBV20-1 and J is TRBJ2-1, with 7 nucleotides matching TRBD2. The length of the CDR3 is 14 residues. CDR1 is DFQATT and CDR2 is SNEGSKA in the germline V gene (reference sequence). V lost 6 bases to trimming and J lost 8 bases; unmatched junction nucleotides: 13. The CDR3 nucleotides are TGCAGTGCCCCTGGGGGGGGGGGGGACCATGAGCAGTTCTTC. Its translation is CSAPGGGGDHEQFF.

J is TRBJ1-3 and V is TRBV14; TRBD1 is a possible D gene (5 bases). The CDR3 is made up of 16 amino acids. Germline V gene sequence: CDR1 SGHDN, CDR2 FVKESK. With 0 bases removed from V and 4 bases from J, the gap between germline ends came to 13 bases. This CDR3 is CASSQDFRTLGNTIYF. DNA for the CDR3: TGTGCCAGCAGCCAAGATTTTCGGACACTCGGAAACACCATATATTTT.

This clonotype has just a few counts. V is TRBV30 and J is TRBJ2-3, with 9 bases identical to TRBD1. The CDR3 spans 16 residues. Germline V gene sequence: CDR1 GTSNPN, CDR2 SVGIG (reference sequence). J was trimmed by 2 bases and V by 3 bases; bases with no gene match: 9. The CDR3 region has the DNA TGTGCCTGGAGGGGGGACAGGGCTCAGTACACAGATACGCAGTATTTT. Protein product: CAWRGDRAQYTDTQYF.

A few counts support this clonotype. The chain combines TRBV7-3 with TRBJ2-3; D ambiguous. Per germline, CDR1 SGHTA and CDR2 FQGTGA. The germline V and J ends were trimmed by 4 bases and 6 bases, with 11 bases remaining between them. The CDR3 has 13 residues. This chain's CDR3 is CASSSTGWDTQYF. The CDR3 nucleotides read TGTGCCAGCAGCTCCACTGGGTGGGATACGCAGTATTTT.

In this sample, this clonotype turned up many times. The chain recombines TRBV20-1 with TRBJ2-7; D uncertain. The CDR3 spans 14 residues. Per the germline V gene, CDR1 is DFQATT and CDR2 is SNEGSKA (reference sequence). Trimming removed 0 bases from V and 4 bases from J, with 13 bases in between. The chain's CDR3 is CSARDPDGIYEQYF. The CDR3 region has the DNA TGCAGTGCTAGAGATCCAGACGGAATATACGAGCAGTACTTC.

The J gene is TRBJ1-1, the V gene TRBV15, with TRBD1 identical over 11 bases. The CDR3 is 14 amino acids. Germline V gene sequence: CDR1 LNHNV, CDR2 YYDKDF (reference sequence). V lost 5 bases, J lost 4 bases, and 3 bases stayed unmatched. The CDR3 spells CATSGDRGGTEAFF. CDR3 nucleotide sequence: TGTGCCACCAGCGGGGACAGGGGGGGCACTGAAGCTTTCTTT.

The rearrangement links TRBV19 to TRBJ1-3, with D possibly TRBD1 on 6 matching bases. CDR1 is LNHDA, CDR2 SQIVND, per germline (reference sequence). This CDR3 spans 16 amino acids. V was pared by 3 bases and J by 0 bases, with 12 bases between. The CDR3 DNA follows: TGTGCCAGTAGTATGGGAAAGGACAGCTCTGGAAACACCATATATTTT. This sequence encodes CASSMGKDSSGNTIYF. Combining the CDR3 with reference TRBV19 and TRBJ1-3 gives the whole variable domain DGGITQSPKYLFRKEGQNVTLSCEQNLNHDAMYWYRQDPGQGLRLIYYSQIVNDFQKGDIAEGYSVSREKKESFPLTVTSAQKNPTAFYLCASSMGKDSSGNTIYFGEGSWLTVV.

The chain employs TRBV6-1 and TRBJ1-2; D remains ambiguous. The CDR3 is 14 residues long. Trimming removed 7 bases from V and 3 bases from J, with 15 bases in between. The germline CDR1 and CDR2 sequences are MNHNS and SASEGT. CDR3 protein: CASTTREGDYGYTF. Written as DNA, the CDR3 is TGTGCCAGCACCACAAGGGAGGGTGACTATGGCTACACCTTC.

This clonotype was counted at least ten times. The chain recombines TRBV4-3 with TRBJ1-6, with a weak D call TRBD1 (6 bases). V gave up 2 bases and J gave up 7 bases, with 18 bases separating them. The V gene's germline CDR1 is LGHNA and CDR2 YSLEER. The CDR3 contains 17 residues. CDR3 in amino acids: CASSQRLEPTGNSPLHF. CDR3 in DNA: TGCGCCAGCAGCCAACGGCTGGAGCCAACAGGGAATTCACCCCTCCACTTT.

V gene TRBV10-3 combines with J gene TRBJ1-2, with a tentative D call TRBD1 (5 bases). V dropped 5 bases and J dropped 7 bases, with 14 bases sitting between them. CDR1 and CDR2 (germline): ENHRY, SYGVKD. The CDR3 covers 13 residues. The CDR3 nucleotides read TGTGCCATCAGTCTAATGCAGGGAGGTGGCTACACCTTC. Protein: CAISLMQGGGYTF.

This sequence joins TRBV19 and TRBJ1-1; D might be TRBD1 (6 bases). Germline V lookup: CDR1 LNHDA, CDR2 SQIVND (reference sequence). This CDR3 is 16 amino acids long. Trimming left V 5 bases short and J 0 bases short, with 16 bases between. DNA for the CDR3: TGTGCCAGTAGTGGGTACAGGGTCGGAATGAACACTGAAGCTTTCTTT. As protein: CASSGYRVGMNTEAFF.